Each of the 23 T cell receptor beta chains below was sequenced from the same sample in a study of blood T cell repertoires in COVID-19. TCRdb's copy holds only in-frame clones and misses some; the assay was immunoSEQ multiplex PCR. The repertoire consists of some 97,000 clones, with roughly nine tenths occurring once and the leading ten covering around 1.7%. Sequenced: peripheral blood. The receptors were sampled from a man aged 55 to 70 with acute or convalescent COVID-19.

The gene calls are TRBV5-4 and TRBJ1-2, with TRBD1 as a possible D gene (6 bases). CDR1 is SGHNT and CDR2 is YYREEE in the germline V gene (reference sequence). V lost 9 bases, J lost 5 bases, and 17 bases lay in between. The CDR3 runs 13 residues. As DNA, the CDR3 is TGTGCCACCTCAACGGGACAAAAGTATGGCTACACCTTC. This codes for CATSTGQKYGYTF.

This clone occurred a few times. The CDR3 DNA sequence: TGTGCCAGCAGCTACCGACAGAAAACTTCATCTATGGGATATGGCTACACCTTC. It encodes CASSYRQKTSSMGYGYTF. The chain combines TRBV7-9 with TRBJ1-2, with a tentative D call TRBD1 (5 bases). Germline-derived CDR1 and CDR2 are SEHNR and FQNEAQ (reference sequence). Trimming removed 4 bases at V and 5 bases at J, with 26 bases between. The CDR3 covers 18 residues.

The J gene is TRBJ1-1, the V gene TRBV7-8, with a possible D match to TRBD1 (5 bases). This CDR3 is built from 13 residues. The V end was cut by 9 bases, the J end by 4 bases, with 15 bases between. The germline gives CDR1 SGHVS, CDR2 FQNEAQ. The CDR3 is CASNAGSSTEAFF. The CDR3 nucleotides are TGTGCCAGTAACGCAGGGTCGAGCACTGAAGCTTTCTTT.

The chain couples TRBV6-5 to TRBJ2-3, with a possible D match to TRBD2 (6 bases). Germline CDR1 and CDR2: MNHEY and SVGAGI. Trimming took off 7 bases at V and 1 base at J, with 12 bases between the two ends. The CDR3 totals 14 residues. The CDR3 DNA follows: TGTGCCAGCACCCCAACGGGGGGCACAGATACGCAGTATTTT. Its translation is CASTPTGGTDTQYF.

This chain joins TRBV29-1 and TRBJ1-1; D unclear. V was shortened by 3 bases and J by 1 base, with 9 bases between the two germline ends. This CDR3 comprises 13 residues. CDR1 SQVTM and CDR2 ANQGSEA come from the germline V gene. The CDR3 nucleotides are TGCAGCGTTGAGTGGTACAAGAACACTGAAGCTTTCTTT. Residues: CSVEWYKNTEAFF.

This chain connects TRBV7-2 to TRBJ2-7, with 11 bases matching TRBD2. Germline CDR1 reads SGHTA; CDR2 reads FQGNSA. The junction had 5 bases not matched to a gene; V was cut back by 5 bases and J by 5 bases. This CDR3 has 14 amino acids. Here the CDR3 reads CASSKGLAVNEQYF. The DNA of the CDR3 is TGTGCCAGCAGCAAGGGACTAGCGGTGAACGAGCAGTACTTC.

CDR3 protein: CASSPAGDQPQHF. The CDR3 bases are TGTGCCAGCTCACCGGCAGGGGATCAGCCCCAGCATTTT. This chain links TRBV18 with TRBJ1-5; possible D gene TRBD1, 6 bases. Germline V gene sequence: CDR1 KGHSH, CDR2 LQKENI. The ends were cut back, 3 bases at V and 5 bases at J, with 8 bases in the middle. The CDR3 totals 13 residues.

The chain is built from TRBV27 and TRBJ1-2; 7 nucleotides line up with TRBD1. With 6 bases clipped from V and 4 bases from J, the junction kept 5 bases outside the gene matches. The CDR3 is 13 amino acids. Germline CDR1 and CDR2: MNHEY and SMNVEV (reference sequence). CDR3 residues: CASRPGQTYGYTF. CDR3 nucleotide sequence: TGTGCCAGCAGACCGGGACAGACCTATGGCTACACCTTC.

This clone was detected a few times. The chain couples TRBV28 to TRBJ1-6, with 8 bases matching TRBD1. V lost 5 bases, J lost 8 bases, and 8 bases stayed unmatched. CDR1 and CDR2 (germline): MDHEN, SYDVKM. CDR3 length: 15 amino acids. In DNA form, the CDR3 reads TGTGCCAGCAGTACCGGACAGGGCCTCTATTCACCCCTCCACTTT. Translated, it gives CASSTGQGLYSPLHF.

The sample holds a few counts of this clone. The chain employs TRBV7-8 and TRBJ1-2, with D possibly TRBD1 on 5 matching bases. The germline V and J ends were trimmed by 4 bases and 8 bases, with 17 bases remaining between them. CDR3 size: 14 residues. Germline CDR1 SGHVS, CDR2 FQNEAQ. Written as DNA, the CDR3 is TGTGCCAGCAGCTCCTCCAGGGCCGGGAGAGGCTACACCTTC. This translates into CASSSSRAGRGYTF.

The rearrangement links TRBV19 to TRBJ1-5, with 8 bases matching TRBD1. The CDR3 is 15 residues long. Germline V gene sequence: CDR1 LNHDA, CDR2 SQIVND (reference sequence). The junction had 9 bases not matched to a gene; V was cut back by 5 bases and J by 6 bases. CDR3 residues: CASSHPGGFTQPQHF. In nucleotides, the CDR3 is TGTGCCAGTAGTCACCCAGGGGGCTTCACTCAGCCCCAGCATTTT.

The chain couples TRBV25-1 to TRBJ2-2; 10 nucleotides agree with TRBD1. Germline loops: CDR1 MGHDK, CDR2 SYGVNS. The CDR3 covers 16 residues. The J segment lost 6 bases and the V segment lost 7 bases, leaving 11 bases of the junction unmatched. CDR3 DNA sequence: TGTGCCAGCAAGCTAGAAGACAGGGGGCACGCCGGGGAGCTGTTTTTT. Translation: CASKLEDRGHAGELFF.

This clone appeared a single time. This rearrangement joins TRBV7-9 to TRBJ2-5; perhaps TRBD2 as D (5 bases). Between the trimmed V and J ends, which lost 5 bases and 4 bases, there was a span of 17 bases. The CDR3 is made up of 15 amino acids. Germline CDR1 SEHNR, CDR2 FQNEAQ (reference sequence). The CDR3 coding sequence is TGTGCCAGCAGCCCGACTGGGGAGTCTCGAGAGACCCAGTACTTC. The encoded protein is CASSPTGESRETQYF.

The chain is built from TRBV21-1 and TRBJ2-7; the table's D call of TRBD2 was not tested on the DNA. TRBV21-1 is given as a pseudogene. This CDR3 comprises 18 residues. As DNA, the CDR3 is TGTGCCAGCAGCAAAGGAGAGGGCAGCATCGTATGCTCCTACGAGCAGTACGTC. The encoded protein is CASSKGEGSIVCSYEQYV.

The chain is built from TRBV2 and TRBJ1-1; D is ambiguous. This CDR3 is 13 amino acids long. V was pared by 2 bases and J by 11 bases, with 15 bases between. Germline loops: CDR1 SNHLY, CDR2 FYNNEI. The CDR3 sequence: CASSEFIGIGAFF. CDR3 DNA sequence: TGTGCCAGCAGTGAATTTATCGGGATCGGGGCTTTCTTT.

The chain uses TRBV18 and TRBJ1-1; TRBD1 aligns across 10 bases. J gave up 5 bases and V 3 bases, and 9 bases lay outside the gene matches. The length of the CDR3 is 16 residues. Germline-derived CDR1 and CDR2 are KGHSH and LQKENI. CDR3 protein: CASSPTPMGQGTEAFF. The CDR3 DNA follows: TGTGCCAGCTCACCGACACCCATGGGACAGGGGACTGAAGCTTTCTTT.

The chain links TRBV7-9 to TRBJ1-6; 7 nucleotides line up with TRBD1. The germline CDR1 and CDR2 sequences are SEHNR and FQNEAQ (reference sequence). This CDR3 region has 16 residues. Trimming at V came to 5 bases and at J to 5 bases, leaving 9 bases not matched to a gene. In DNA, the CDR3 is TGTGCCAGCAGCCTACGGACAGGCCTAGATAATTCACCCCTCCACTTT. Its translation: CASSLRTGLDNSPLHF.

V and J are TRBV30 and TRBJ1-2, with 10 positions matching TRBD1. Trimming cost V 2 bases and J 3 bases; bases outside gene matches: 9. The CDR3 totals 16 residues. Germline CDR1 and CDR2: GTSNPN and SVGIG (reference sequence). CDR3 amino acids: CAWSPPGQGIYYGYTF. The CDR3 nucleotides are TGTGCCTGGAGTCCGCCGGGACAGGGGATCTACTATGGCTACACCTTC.

As regards this clone: Other DNA variants within this sample encode the same CDR3. The genes are TRBV2 and TRBJ1-1; 12 bases match TRBD1. The CDR3 covers 15 residues. Trimming took 6 bases from V and 0 from J; bases not matched to a gene: 2. CDR1 and CDR2 from the germline V gene are SNHLY and FYNNEI. CDR3 sequence: CASRGTGGMNTEAFF. The CDR3 DNA reads as TGTGCCAGCAGAGGGACAGGGGGCATGAACACTGAAGCTTTCTTT. The full variable domain, rest sourced from reference TRBV2 and TRBJ1-1, is EPEVTQTPSHQVTQMGQEVILRCVPISNHLYFYWYRQILGQKVEFLVSFYNNEISEKSEIFDDQFSVERPDGSNFTLKIRSTKLEDSAMYFCASRGTGGMNTEAFFGQGTRLTVV.

This clone was detected once. The chain links TRBV5-1 to TRBJ1-1, with a weak D call TRBD1 (5 bases). The CDR3 loop spans 16 amino acids. The V and J ends lost 1 base and 2 bases respectively, with 15 bases between them. The germline V gene encodes CDR1 SGHRS and CDR2 YFSETQ. CDR3 bases: TGCGCCAGCAGCTTGACGGCAGGGTTAATTAACACTGAAGCTTTCTTT. It specifies CASSLTAGLINTEAFF.

The chain combines TRBV3-1 (or the pseudogene TRBV3-2) with TRBJ2-6, with no clear D. V was clipped by 4 bases and J by 0 bases, with 10 bases between them. Germline loops: CDR1 LGHDT, CDR2 YNNKEL (reference sequence). The CDR3 length is 16 residues. CDR3 residues: CASSPTINSGANVLTF. The CDR3 bases are TGTGCCAGCAGCCCCACAATTAACTCTGGGGCCAACGTCCTGACTTTC.

This chain connects TRBV2 to TRBJ2-5, with TRBD1 identical over 7 bases. Germline-derived CDR1 and CDR2 are SNHLY and FYNNEI. After removal of 6 bases from V and 1 base from J, the junction contained 8 bases not matched to a gene. The CDR3 is made up of 15 amino acids. CDR3 sequence: CASRGQFGSQETQYF. For the CDR3, the DNA is TGTGCCAGCAGGGGACAGTTCGGGTCCCAAGAGACCCAGTACTTC.

The CDR3 sequence is CTSSHQAGSTDTQYF. Written as DNA, the CDR3 is TGCACCAGCAGCCATCAAGCGGGGAGCACAGATACGCAGTATTTT. The chain recombines TRBV1 with TRBJ2-3; the DNA was not used to check the table's D call, TRBD2. TRBV1 is deemed a pseudogene. The CDR3 has 15 residues.